The source of this T cell receptor (beta chain) is a study of T-cell reconstitution after alpha-beta-depleted transplantation in children. For TCRbeta, the library was prepared with unique molecular identifiers. TCRdb ran MiXCR on the PCR reads and lists one entry per CDR3 protein. The sample yields roughly 200,000 distinct CDR3 sequences, under 9.5% seen once. This clonotype was observed at least ten times. This TCR derives from a human donor who donated a stem cell graft to a child with acute lymphoblastic leukemia. Material: PBMCs from the stem cell graft donor, obtained from the stem cell graft.

In DNA, the CDR3 is TGTGCCAGCAGCTTAGAATCACTAGCGGGGATCACAGATACGCAGTATTTT. It codes for CASSLESLAGITDTQYF. The chain is built from TRBV11-2 and TRBJ2-3; 10 bases match TRBD2. The J segment lost 2 bases and the V segment lost 0 bases, leaving 5 bases of the junction unmatched. Per germline, CDR1 SGHAT and CDR2 FQNNGV. The CDR3 sequence is 17 residues long.